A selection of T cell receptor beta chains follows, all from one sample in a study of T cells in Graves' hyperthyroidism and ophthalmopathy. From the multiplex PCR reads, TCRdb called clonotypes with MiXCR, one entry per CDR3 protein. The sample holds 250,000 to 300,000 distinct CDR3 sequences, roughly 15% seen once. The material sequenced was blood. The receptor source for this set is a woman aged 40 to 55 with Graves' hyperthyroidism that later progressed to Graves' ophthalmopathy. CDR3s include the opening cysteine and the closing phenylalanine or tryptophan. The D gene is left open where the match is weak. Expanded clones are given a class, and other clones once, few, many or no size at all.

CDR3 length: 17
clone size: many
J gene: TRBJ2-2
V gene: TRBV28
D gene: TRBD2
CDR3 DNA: TGTGCCAGCAGTTTGAATCTCGCGGGAGAGATCACCGGGGAGCTGTTTTTT
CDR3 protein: CASSLNLAGEITGELFF

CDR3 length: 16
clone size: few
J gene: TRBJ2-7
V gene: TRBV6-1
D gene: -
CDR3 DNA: TGTGCCAGCAGTTTCCGGGACATCCAACCCTCCTACGAGCAGTACTTC
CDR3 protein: CASSFRDIQPSYEQYF

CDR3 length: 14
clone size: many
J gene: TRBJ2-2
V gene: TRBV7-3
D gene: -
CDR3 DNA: TGTGCCAGCAGCTTAGGAGGCGGGCCCGGGGAGCTGTTTTTT
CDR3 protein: CASSLGGGPGELFF

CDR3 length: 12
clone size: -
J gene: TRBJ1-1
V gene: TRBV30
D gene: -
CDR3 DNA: TGTGCCTGGGCGGACAGGAACACTGAAGCTTTCTTT
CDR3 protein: CAWADRNTEAFF

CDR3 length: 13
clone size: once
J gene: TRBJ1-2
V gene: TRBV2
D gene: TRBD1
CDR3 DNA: TGTGCCAGCAGACCCACAGGGGCGAAAGGCTACACCTTC
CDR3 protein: CASRPTGAKGYTF

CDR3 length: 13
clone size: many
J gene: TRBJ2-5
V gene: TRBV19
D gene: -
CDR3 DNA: TGTGCCAGTAGTATCGGTCTGGAAGAGACCCAGTACTTC
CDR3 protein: CASSIGLEETQYF

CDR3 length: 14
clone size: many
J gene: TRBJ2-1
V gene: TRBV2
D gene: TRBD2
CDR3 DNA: TGTGCCAGCATACTAGGACTAGCGGGAGGGATCCCGTTCTTC
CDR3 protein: CASILGLAGGIPFF

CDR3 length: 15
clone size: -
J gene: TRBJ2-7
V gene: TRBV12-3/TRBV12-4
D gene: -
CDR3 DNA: TGTGCCAGCAGTCCTCGTGGGCCGAGCTCCTACGAGCAGTACTTC
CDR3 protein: CASSPRGPSSYEQYF

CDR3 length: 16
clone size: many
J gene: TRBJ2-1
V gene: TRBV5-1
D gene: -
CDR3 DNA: TGCGCCAGCAGCTTGGTACGTCTAGCTGCCTACAATGAGCAGTTCTTC
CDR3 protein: CASSLVRLAAYNEQFF

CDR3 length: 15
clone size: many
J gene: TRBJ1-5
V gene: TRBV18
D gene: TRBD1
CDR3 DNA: TGTGCCAGCTCATCGGACAGGGGGCTTTTTCAGCCCCAGCATTTT
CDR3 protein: CASSSDRGLFQPQHF

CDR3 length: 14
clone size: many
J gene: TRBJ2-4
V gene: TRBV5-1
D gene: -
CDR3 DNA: TGCGCCAGCAGCCCCGGCGGCAGCAAAAACATTCAGTACTTC
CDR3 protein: CASSPGGSKNIQYF

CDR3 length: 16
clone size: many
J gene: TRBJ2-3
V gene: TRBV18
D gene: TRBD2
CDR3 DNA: TGTGCCAGCTCAACCTTAACTAGCGGGATTGGAGATACGCAGTATTTT
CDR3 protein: CASSTLTSGIGDTQYF

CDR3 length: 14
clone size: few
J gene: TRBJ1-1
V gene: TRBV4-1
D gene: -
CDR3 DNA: TGCGCCAGCAGCCAACAGGGGCTGAACACTGAAGCTTTCTTT
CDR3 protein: CASSQQGLNTEAFF

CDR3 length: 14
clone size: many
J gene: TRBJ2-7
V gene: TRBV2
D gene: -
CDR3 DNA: TGTGCCAGCAGTCGAGCAAGCATGCCATACGAGCAGTACTTC
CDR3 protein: CASSRASMPYEQYF

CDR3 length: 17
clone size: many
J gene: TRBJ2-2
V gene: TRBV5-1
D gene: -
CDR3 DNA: TGCGCCAGCAGCTTGGAGTGGGGGACCAAGAACACCGGGGAGCTGTTTTTT
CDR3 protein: CASSLEWGTKNTGELFF

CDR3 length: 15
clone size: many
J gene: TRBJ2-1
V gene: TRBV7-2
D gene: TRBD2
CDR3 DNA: TGTGCCAGCAGGCCGATAGCGGGAGTTATGAATGAGCAGTTCTTC
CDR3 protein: CASRPIAGVMNEQFF

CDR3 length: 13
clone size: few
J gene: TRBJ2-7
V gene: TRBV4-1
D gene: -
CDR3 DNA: TGCGCCAGCAGCCAAGGGCTGGGATACGAGCAGTACTTC
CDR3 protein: CASSQGLGYEQYF

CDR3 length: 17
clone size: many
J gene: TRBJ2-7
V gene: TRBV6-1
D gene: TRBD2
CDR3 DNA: TGTGCCAGCAGGGACGGACAGAGGGTAGCGGGAGGCGGCGAGCAGTACTTC
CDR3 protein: CASRDGQRVAGGGEQYF

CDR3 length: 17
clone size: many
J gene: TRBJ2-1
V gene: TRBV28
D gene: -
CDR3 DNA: TGTGCCACCGGCCCGGGCCCCTCAGGGAGCTCCTACAATGAGCAGTTCTTC
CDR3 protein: CATGPGPSGSSYNEQFF

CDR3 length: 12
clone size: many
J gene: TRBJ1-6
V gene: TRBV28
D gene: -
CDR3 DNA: TGTGCCAGCAGACTGGGAAATTCACCCCTCCACTTT
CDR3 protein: CASRLGNSPLHF

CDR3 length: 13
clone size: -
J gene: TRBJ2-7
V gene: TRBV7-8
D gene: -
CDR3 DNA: TGTGCCAGCAGCCCAGAGCTCAGGGACGAGCAGTACTTC
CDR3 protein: CASSPELRDEQYF

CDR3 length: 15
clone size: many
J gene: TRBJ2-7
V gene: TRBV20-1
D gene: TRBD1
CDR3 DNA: TGCAGTGCTAAGTACTGGGACAGGGCATCCTACGAGCAGTACTTC
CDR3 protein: CSAKYWDRASYEQYF

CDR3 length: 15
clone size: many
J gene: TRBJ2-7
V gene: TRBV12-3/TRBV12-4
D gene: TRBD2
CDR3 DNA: TGTGCCAGCAGCCCTAGCGGGAGGGTCAGCTACGAGCAGTACTTC
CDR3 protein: CASSPSGRVSYEQYF

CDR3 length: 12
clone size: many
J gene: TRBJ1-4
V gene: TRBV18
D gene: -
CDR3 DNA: TGTGCCAGCTCCGGACTTAATGAAAAACTGTTTTTT
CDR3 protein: CASSGLNEKLFF

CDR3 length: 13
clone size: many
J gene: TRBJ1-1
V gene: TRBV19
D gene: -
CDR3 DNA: TGTGCCAGTCAAAGTCAGCTGAACACTGAAGCTTTCTTT
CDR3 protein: CASQSQLNTEAFF

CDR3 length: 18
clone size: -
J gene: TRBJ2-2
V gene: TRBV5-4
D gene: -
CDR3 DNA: TGTGCCAGCAGCCTCTTGACTTGGCGACAGGAGGACACCGGGGAGCTGTTTTTT
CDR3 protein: CASSLLTWRQEDTGELFF

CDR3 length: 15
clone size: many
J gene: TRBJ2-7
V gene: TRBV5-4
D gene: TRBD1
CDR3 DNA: TGTGCCAGCAGCCCTGACAGGGGAGTTGGCCACGAGCAGTACTTC
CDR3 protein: CASSPDRGVGHEQYF